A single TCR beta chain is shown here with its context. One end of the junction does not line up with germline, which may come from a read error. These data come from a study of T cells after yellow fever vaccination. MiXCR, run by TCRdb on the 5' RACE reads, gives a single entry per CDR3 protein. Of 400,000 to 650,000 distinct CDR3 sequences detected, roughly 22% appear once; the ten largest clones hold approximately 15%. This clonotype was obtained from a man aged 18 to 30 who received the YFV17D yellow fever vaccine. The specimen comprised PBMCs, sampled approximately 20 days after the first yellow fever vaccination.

CDR3 amino acids: CSWTGGFGSNVLTF. CDR3 coding DNA: TGCAGCTGGACAGGCGGATTTGGGTCCAACGTCCTGACTTTC. V usage is TRBV29-1 and J usage is TRBJ2-6; 7 bases are a match to TRBD1. The length of the CDR3 is 14 residues. Germline assignment: CDR1 SQVTM and CDR2 ANQGSEA.